This TCR beta chain was found in a study of blood T cell repertoires in COVID-19. Study members were between about 18 and 100 years old and lived in 20 to 30 US regions. The CDR3 has 16 residues. The trim removed 4 bases at V and 4 bases at J, leaving 11 bases unmatched. Looked up from germline, CDR1 is SGHKS and CDR2 is YYEKEE (reference sequence). The protocol was immunoSEQ multiplex PCR, while the TCRdb copy is restricted to in-frame clones and leaves out a portion. The table records 250,000 to 300,000 clones, around 93% of them present only once. The sample was PBMCs or T cells enriched from blood (not recorded which). This clonotype originated in a human donor in a cohort exposed to, infected with or recovered from COVID-19 (not recorded which). The donor label of this sample is uncertain. The V call is TRBV5-5, the J call TRBJ2-3; 8 bases line up with TRBD1. The CDR3, as DNA: TGTGCCAGCAGCCCCAGATTGGACAGGGTTCCAGATACGCAGTATTTT. It encodes CASSPRLDRVPDTQYF.